This T cell receptor beta chain was identified in a study of T cell repertoires in cytomegalovirus infection. About the study: Public TCR beta signatures were indicative of both CMV infection and a matching HLA type.

This clonotype was recorded many times. Its target is unknown. Using its own MiXCR run on the reads, TCRdb lists one record per CDR3 protein. Here the sample spans 300,000 to 400,000 distinct CDR3 sequences, more than 9% being singletons. Points from the study as a whole: Frequencies of public TCR beta families were cumulated, and this identified carriers of CMV plus the relevant HLA. Predominance within the ex vivo response was attributable to HLA-C-restricted CMV-specific TCR beta clonotypes.

Germline-derived CDR1 and CDR2 are MDHEN and SYDVKM. Trimming removed 7 bases from V and 5 bases from J; junction bases left unmatched: 8. This CDR3 has 14 amino acids. The chain combines TRBV28 with TRBJ1-5; 7 nucleotides align to TRBD1. This clonotype was obtained from a human donor in good health (CMV status not recorded). Some clones in this sample may be carry-over from other donors' samples. Sample: PBMCs. The CDR3 sequence: CASKVSDRYQPQHF. In nucleotides, the CDR3 is TGTGCCAGCAAGGTTTCGGACAGGTATCAGCCCCAGCATTTT.